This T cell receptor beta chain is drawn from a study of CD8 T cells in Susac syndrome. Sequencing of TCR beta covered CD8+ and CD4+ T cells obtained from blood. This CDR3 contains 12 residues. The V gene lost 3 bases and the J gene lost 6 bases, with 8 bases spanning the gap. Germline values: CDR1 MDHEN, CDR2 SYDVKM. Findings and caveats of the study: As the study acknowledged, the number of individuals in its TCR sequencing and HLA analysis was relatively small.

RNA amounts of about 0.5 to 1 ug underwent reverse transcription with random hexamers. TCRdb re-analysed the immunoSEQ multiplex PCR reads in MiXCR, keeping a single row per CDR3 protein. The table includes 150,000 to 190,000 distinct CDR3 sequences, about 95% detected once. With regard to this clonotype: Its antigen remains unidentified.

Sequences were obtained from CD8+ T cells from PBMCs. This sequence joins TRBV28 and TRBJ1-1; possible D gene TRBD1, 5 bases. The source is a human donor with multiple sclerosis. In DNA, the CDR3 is TGTGCCAGCAGTTTCTCAGGGTCTGAAGCTTTCTTT. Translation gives CASSFSGSEAFF.